The rows below give T cell receptor beta chains drawn from one sample of a study of cytomegalovirus exposure and HLA in healthy donors. The table came from immunoSEQ multiplex PCR; TCRdb's copy has only in-frame clones and leaves some out. This table holds 150,000 to 200,000 clones, around 80% found once. Sequences were obtained from PBMCs. The receptors shown here come from a woman in her late teens or twenties in good health and CMV-seropositive. CDR3s include the opening cysteine and the closing phenylalanine or tryptophan. D genes are given only for firm matches. Size is omitted from some rows. Given values are once, few, many or a class for expanded clones.

cdr3_aa: CASSSHEWWSPLHF; cdr3_nt: TGTGCCAGCAGCTCCCATGAGTGGTGGTCACCCCTCCACTTT; v_call: TRBV7-9; clone_size: once; j_call: TRBJ1-6; d_call: -
cdr3_aa: CASSEGLGASTGELFF; cdr3_nt: TGTGCCAGCAGTGAGGGTTTGGGGGCCTCCACCGGGGAGCTGTTTTTT; v_call: TRBV2; clone_size: -; j_call: TRBJ2-2; d_call: -
cdr3_aa: CASSEGLNDGYTF; cdr3_nt: TGTGCCAGCAGCGAGGGCCTGAATGATGGCTACACCTTC; v_call: TRBV5-4; clone_size: -; j_call: TRBJ1-2; d_call: -
cdr3_aa: CASQNGNRALSNSPLHF; cdr3_nt: TGCGCCAGTCAAAACGGGAACAGGGCTCTCTCGAATTCACCCCTCCACTTT; v_call: TRBV4-1; clone_size: -; j_call: TRBJ1-6; d_call: -
cdr3_aa: CARSRLTNYGYTF; cdr3_nt: TGTGCCCGCTCGAGGCTAACTAACTATGGCTACACCTTC; v_call: TRBV30; clone_size: -; j_call: TRBJ1-2; d_call: -
cdr3_aa: CAWKGQGAWGYTF; cdr3_nt: TGTGCCTGGAAGGGACAGGGGGCTTGGGGCTACACCTTC; v_call: TRBV30; clone_size: -; j_call: TRBJ1-2; d_call: TRBD1
cdr3_aa: CASSKFGVNTEAFF; cdr3_nt: TGTGCCAGTAGTAAGTTCGGGGTGAACACTGAAGCTTTCTTT; v_call: TRBV19; clone_size: -; j_call: TRBJ1-1; d_call: -
cdr3_aa: CSVTSGGAGELFF; cdr3_nt: TGCAGCGTGACTAGCGGGGGAGCCGGGGAGCTGTTTTTT; v_call: TRBV29-1; clone_size: once; j_call: TRBJ2-2; d_call: TRBD2
cdr3_aa: CATSEDRVTRELFF; cdr3_nt: TGTGCCACCTCCGAGGACAGGGTGACCAGGGAGCTGTTTTTT; v_call: TRBV15; clone_size: -; j_call: TRBJ2-2; d_call: TRBD1
cdr3_aa: CASSPSGVAYGYTF; cdr3_nt: TGTGCCAGCAGTCCGTCGGGGGTGGCCTATGGCTACACCTTC; v_call: TRBV6-5; clone_size: -; j_call: TRBJ1-2; d_call: -
cdr3_aa: CASGPGQSDNSPLHF; cdr3_nt: TGTGCCAGCGGGCCCGGCCAGAGTGATAATTCACCCCTCCACTTT; v_call: TRBV6-1; clone_size: once; j_call: TRBJ1-6; d_call: -
cdr3_aa: CASSDASYNEQFF; cdr3_nt: TGTGCCAGCAGTGATGCGTCTTACAATGAGCAGTTCTTC; v_call: TRBV2; clone_size: -; j_call: TRBJ2-1; d_call: -
cdr3_aa: CSAYPQGETQYF; cdr3_nt: TGCAGCGCTTATCCGCAGGGAGAGACCCAGTACTTC; v_call: TRBV29-1; clone_size: -; j_call: TRBJ2-5; d_call: -
cdr3_aa: CASSHRSGELFF; cdr3_nt: TGTGCCAGCAGCCACCGGTCCGGGGAGCTGTTTTTT; v_call: TRBV14; clone_size: few; j_call: TRBJ2-2; d_call: -
cdr3_aa: CASSLDLTGPFF; cdr3_nt: TGTGCCAGCAGCTTAGACTTAACAGGTCCCTTCTTT; v_call: TRBV7-9; clone_size: -; j_call: TRBJ1-1; d_call: -
cdr3_aa: CASSFSGQDSNQPQHF; cdr3_nt: TGTGCCAGCAGTTTCTCCGGACAGGATAGCAATCAGCCCCAGCATTTT; v_call: TRBV28; clone_size: -; j_call: TRBJ1-5; d_call: TRBD1
cdr3_aa: CASSILAANTGELFF; cdr3_nt: TGTGCCAGCAGTATACTAGCGGCGAACACCGGGGAGCTGTTTTTT; v_call: TRBV5-4; clone_size: -; j_call: TRBJ2-2; d_call: TRBD2
cdr3_aa: CASRPTWDEQFF; cdr3_nt: TGTGCCAGCAGGCCGACATGGGATGAGCAGTTCTTC; v_call: TRBV6-5; clone_size: few; j_call: TRBJ2-1; d_call: -
cdr3_aa: CASSLDSYEQYF; cdr3_nt: TGCGCCAGCAGTCTAGACAGCTACGAGCAGTACTTC; v_call: TRBV10-2; clone_size: once; j_call: TRBJ2-7; d_call: -
cdr3_aa: CASSEGTGLDEQYF; cdr3_nt: TGTGCCAGCAGTGAAGGGACAGGGCTCGACGAGCAGTACTTC; v_call: TRBV6-1; clone_size: -; j_call: TRBJ2-7; d_call: TRBD1
cdr3_aa: CASSGLAGGFNEQFF; cdr3_nt: TGTGCCAGCAGTGGACTAGCGGGGGGATTCAATGAGCAGTTCTTC; v_call: TRBV2; clone_size: -; j_call: TRBJ2-1; d_call: TRBD2
cdr3_aa: CASSQGGTGGTGELFF; cdr3_nt: TGCGCCAGCAGCCAAGGAGGGACAGGGGGCACCGGGGAGCTGTTTTTT; v_call: TRBV4-3; clone_size: -; j_call: TRBJ2-2; d_call: TRBD1
cdr3_aa: CASSLAMAGPYNEKLFF; cdr3_nt: TGTGCCAGCAGCTTAGCCATGGCAGGGCCTTATAATGAAAAACTGTTTTTT; v_call: TRBV7-9; clone_size: -; j_call: TRBJ1-4; d_call: -
cdr3_aa: CASSFNPGQGPYGYTF; cdr3_nt: TGCGCCAGCAGCTTCAATCCGGGACAGGGTCCATATGGCTACACCTTC; v_call: TRBV5-1; clone_size: -; j_call: TRBJ1-2; d_call: TRBD1
cdr3_aa: CASRGLAGGRYNEQFF; cdr3_nt: TGTGCCAGCAGAGGACTAGCGGGGGGGCGGTACAATGAGCAGTTCTTC; v_call: TRBV11-2; clone_size: -; j_call: TRBJ2-1; d_call: TRBD2
cdr3_aa: CASSFPTETPPQYF; cdr3_nt: TGTGCCAGCAGCTTCCCGACAGAGACCCCCCCCCAGTACTTC; v_call: TRBV7-9; clone_size: -; j_call: TRBJ2-5; d_call: -
cdr3_aa: CASSARDRGGNTEAFF; cdr3_nt: TGCGCCAGCAGTGCCCGGGACAGGGGGGGTAACACTGAAGCTTTCTTT; v_call: TRBV10-2; clone_size: -; j_call: TRBJ1-1; d_call: TRBD1
cdr3_aa: CASSLLAGSLDTQYF; cdr3_nt: TGCGCCAGCAGCCTCCTAGCAGGTAGCCTTGATACGCAGTATTTT; v_call: TRBV5-1; clone_size: -; j_call: TRBJ2-3; d_call: -
cdr3_aa: CASSRDRLNEKLFF; cdr3_nt: TGCGCCAGCAGCCGGGACAGACTTAATGAAAAACTGTTTTTT; v_call: TRBV5-1; clone_size: -; j_call: TRBJ1-4; d_call: TRBD1
cdr3_aa: CASKSQGAGDQPQHF; cdr3_nt: TGTGCCAGCAAGTCACAGGGGGCAGGTGATCAGCCCCAGCATTTT; v_call: TRBV6-5; clone_size: -; j_call: TRBJ1-5; d_call: TRBD1
cdr3_aa: CSVERTSPNEQFF; cdr3_nt: TGCAGCGTTGAACGGACTAGCCCAAATGAGCAGTTCTTC; v_call: TRBV29-1; clone_size: few; j_call: TRBJ2-1; d_call: TRBD2
cdr3_aa: CASSLEQGGPQDQTFF; cdr3_nt: TGTGCCAGCAGCTTAGAACAGGGTGGACCACAGGATCAAACTTTCTTT; v_call: TRBV5-4; clone_size: -; j_call: TRBJ1-1; d_call: -
cdr3_aa: CATNSREGFSGNTIYF; cdr3_nt: TGTGCCACGAATTCCCGGGAGGGGTTCTCTGGAAACACCATATATTTT; v_call: TRBV19; clone_size: -; j_call: TRBJ1-3; d_call: -
cdr3_aa: CASSPDGFETQYF; cdr3_nt: TGTGCCAGCAGCCCAGATGGCTTCGAGACCCAGTACTTC; v_call: TRBV7-6; clone_size: -; j_call: TRBJ2-5; d_call: -
cdr3_aa: CASGGASGGHTDTQYF; cdr3_nt: TGTGCTAGTGGTGGGGCTAGCGGGGGGCACACAGATACGCAGTATTTT; v_call: TRBV12-5; clone_size: -; j_call: TRBJ2-3; d_call: TRBD2
cdr3_aa: CASTPSGVSYEQYF; cdr3_nt: TGCGCCAGCACGCCCAGCGGGGTCTCCTACGAGCAGTACTTC; v_call: TRBV5-1; clone_size: -; j_call: TRBJ2-7; d_call: TRBD2
cdr3_aa: CSSSLTRLVGQGNTEAFF; cdr3_nt: TGTTCCAGCAGCCTCACCCGCCTAGTGGGACAGGGCAACACTGAAGCTTTCTTT; v_call: TRBV7-9; clone_size: -; j_call: TRBJ1-1; d_call: TRBD1
cdr3_aa: CARGLAESTDTQYF; cdr3_nt: TGTGCCAGAGGACTAGCGGAAAGCACAGATACGCAGTATTTT; v_call: TRBV19; clone_size: -; j_call: TRBJ2-3; d_call: TRBD2
cdr3_aa: CASTGGQGLEKLFF; cdr3_nt: TGTGCCAGCACTGGGGGACAGGGCCTGGAAAAACTGTTTTTT; v_call: TRBV6-1; clone_size: once; j_call: TRBJ1-4; d_call: TRBD1
cdr3_aa: CAWSVGLAGGEQYF; cdr3_nt: TGTGCCTGGAGTGTAGGGCTAGCCGGTGGAGAGCAGTACTTC; v_call: TRBV30; clone_size: -; j_call: TRBJ2-7; d_call: -
cdr3_aa: CASSRGGQSTEAFF; cdr3_nt: TGTGCCAGTAGTAGGGGGGGGCAAAGCACTGAAGCTTTCTTT; v_call: TRBV19; clone_size: -; j_call: TRBJ1-1; d_call: -
cdr3_aa: CASGHRTGFFYEQYF; cdr3_nt: TGTGCCAGCGGGCACCGGACAGGGTTTTTTTACGAGCAGTACTTC; v_call: TRBV28; clone_size: -; j_call: TRBJ2-7; d_call: TRBD1
cdr3_aa: CASSFQFGGIYEQYF; cdr3_nt: TGTGCCAGCAGCTTCCAATTTGGAGGGATCTACGAGCAGTACTTC; v_call: TRBV5-5; clone_size: -; j_call: TRBJ2-7; d_call: -
cdr3_aa: CASSSIYEQYF; cdr3_nt: TGTGCCAGCAGTTCGATATACGAGCAGTACTTC; v_call: TRBV11-2; clone_size: -; j_call: TRBJ2-7; d_call: -
cdr3_aa: CASSRGQNTEAFF; cdr3_nt: TGTGCCAGCAGCCGAGGACAGAACACTGAAGCTTTCTTT; v_call: TRBV9; clone_size: -; j_call: TRBJ1-1; d_call: -
cdr3_aa: CASSVGTGGVDYGYTF; cdr3_nt: TGTGCCAGCAGCGTAGGGACAGGGGGCGTCGACTATGGCTACACCTTC; v_call: TRBV9; clone_size: -; j_call: TRBJ1-2; d_call: TRBD1
cdr3_aa: CASSVAPGPFTGDPEAFF; cdr3_nt: TGTGCCAGCAGCGTAGCCCCTGGTCCCTTTACAGGGGACCCTGAAGCTTTCTTT; v_call: TRBV9; clone_size: -; j_call: TRBJ1-1; d_call: TRBD1
cdr3_aa: CASNGLTGANYGYTF; cdr3_nt: TGTGCCAGCAACGGATTAACAGGAGCTAACTATGGCTACACCTTC; v_call: TRBV28; clone_size: -; j_call: TRBJ1-2; d_call: -
cdr3_aa: CASSVSGGRGTGELFF; cdr3_nt: TGTGCCAGCAGCGTTAGCGGGGGGCGGGGCACCGGGGAGCTGTTTTTT; v_call: TRBV9; clone_size: -; j_call: TRBJ2-2; d_call: TRBD2
cdr3_aa: CASAGLSGNTIYF; cdr3_nt: TGTGCCAGCGCGGGACTTTCTGGAAACACCATATATTTT; v_call: TRBV2; clone_size: -; j_call: TRBJ1-3; d_call: -
cdr3_aa: CASSPAQGAYGYTF; cdr3_nt: TGTGCCAGCAGCCCCGCCCAGGGGGCCTATGGCTACACCTTC; v_call: TRBV7-2; clone_size: -; j_call: TRBJ1-2; d_call: TRBD1
cdr3_aa: CAWSVLGTDYGYTF; cdr3_nt: TGTGCCTGGAGTGTACTCGGGACAGACTATGGCTACACCTTC; v_call: TRBV30; clone_size: once; j_call: TRBJ1-2; d_call: TRBD1
cdr3_aa: CASSEAPSAITGGRETQYF; cdr3_nt: TGTGCCAGCAGTGAAGCCCCTTCGGCCATCACGGGGGGGCGGGAGACCCAGTACTTC; v_call: TRBV2; clone_size: -; j_call: TRBJ2-5; d_call: TRBD2
cdr3_aa: CASSYQGAYRYTF; cdr3_nt: TGTGCCAGCAGTTACCAGGGCGCCTATCGCTACACCTTC; v_call: TRBV6-5; clone_size: -; j_call: TRBJ1-2; d_call: -
cdr3_aa: CAWSTGLTGELFF; cdr3_nt: TGTGCCTGGAGCACAGGTCTCACCGGGGAGCTGTTTTTT; v_call: TRBV30; clone_size: -; j_call: TRBJ2-2; d_call: -
cdr3_aa: CAWSVSVDLTDTQYF; cdr3_nt: TGTGCCTGGAGTGTTTCCGTCGACTTAACAGATACGCAGTATTTT; v_call: TRBV30; clone_size: -; j_call: TRBJ2-3; d_call: -
cdr3_aa: CASSENLAGAETQYF; cdr3_nt: TGTGCCAGCAGTGAGAACCTAGCGGGGGCAGAGACCCAGTACTTC; v_call: TRBV6-1; clone_size: -; j_call: TRBJ2-5; d_call: TRBD2